What follows are 11 T cell receptor beta chains derived from one specimen sequenced in a study of cytomegalovirus exposure and HLA in healthy donors (dated by TCRdb to between 2016 and 2019). The library relied on the immunoSEQ multiplex PCR assay. Here the immuneACCESS table is served through TCRdb, limited to in-frame sequences with V and J called. Missing clones are a known gap in these copies; in checked studies unresolved V genes cover under half, and the rest lacks a known reason. For this sample the table gives roughly 150,000 clones, of which approximately 91% were detected only once. The ten largest account for around 3.2% of the sample. The sequencing sample was made of PBMCs. These receptors all come from a woman in her late teens or twenties in good health and CMV-seropositive.

This chain joins TRBV14 and TRBJ1-2; D not certain. V was pared by 0 bases and J by 8 bases, with 16 bases between. CDR1 SGHDN and CDR2 FVKESK come from the germline V gene. This CDR3 contains 15 residues. The CDR3 DNA sequence: TGTGCCAGCAGCCAAGAACCTGGGAGGGTTGACGGCTACACCTTC. Amino acids: CASSQEPGRVDGYTF.

J is TRBJ1-5 and V is TRBV7-2; 8 nucleotides line up with TRBD1. The CDR3 consists of 17 residues. With V trimmed by 1 base and J by 0 bases, 5 bases remained unmatched. The germline V gene has CDR1 SGHTA and CDR2 FQGNSA. CDR3 region: CASSLGQGRVSNQPQHF. Here the CDR3 DNA reads TGTGCCAGCAGCTTAGGACAGGGGAGAGTTAGCAATCAGCCCCAGCATTTT. The complete variable domain, with remaining parts taken from reference TRBV7-2 and TRBJ1-5, reads GAGVSQSPSNKVTEKGKDVELRCDPISGHTALYWYRQSLGQGLEFLIYFQGNSAPDKSGLPSDRFSAERTGGSVSTLTIQRTQQEDSAVYLCASSLGQGRVSNQPQHFGDGTRLSIL.

The sample holds one count of this clone. This chain connects TRBV21-1 to TRBJ1-1. TRBV21-1 is noted as a pseudogene. The CDR3 is made up of 14 amino acids. CDR3 DNA sequence: TGTGCCAGCAGCAAAGGACGGGAATTCACTGAAGCTTTCTTT. Encoded protein: CASSKGREFTEAFF.

This clone occurred once. The genes are TRBV4-3 and TRBJ2-5; D possibly corresponds to TRBD2 (5 bases). Trimming took 5 bases from V and 2 from J, leaving 15 bases between them. Germline V gene data show CDR1 as LGHNA and CDR2 as YSLEER. The CDR3 covers 15 residues. CDR3 loop: CASSSQLGSQETQYF. The CDR3 DNA follows: TGCGCCAGCAGCTCCCAACTTGGGAGTCAAGAGACCCAGTACTTC.

This clone appeared once. The chain recombines TRBV28 with TRBJ2-1; no definite D call. The V gene lost 7 bases and the J gene lost 6 bases, with 16 bases spanning the gap. The CDR3 runs 14 residues. CDR1 is MDHEN and CDR2 is SYDVKM in the germline V gene. The chain's CDR3 is CASTVEDLGNEQFF. In DNA, the CDR3 is TGTGCCAGCACCGTAGAAGATCTTGGCAATGAGCAGTTCTTC.

This chain connects TRBV19 to TRBJ2-7; 9 bases line up with TRBD2. The CDR3 is 13 residues long. J gave up 4 bases and V 10 bases, and 8 bases lay outside the gene matches. Germline CDR1 is LNHDA and CDR2 is SQIVND (reference sequence). CDR3 bases: TGTGCCACCCGGGGCGGGGGGGCGTACGAGCAGTACTTC. Translated: CATRGGGAYEQYF.

V and J are TRBV7-6 and TRBJ2-5, with D possibly being TRBD2 (5 bases). CDR3 length: 13 residues. Germline CDR1 SGHVS, CDR2 FNYEAQ. V lost 1 base and J 4 bases, leaving 7 bases between the germline ends. CDR3 residues: CASSLGAGETQYF. Here the CDR3 DNA reads TGTGCCAGCAGCTTAGGGGCGGGAGAGACCCAGTACTTC.

The chain joins TRBV5-1 to TRBJ2-7, with unresolved D. Germline V gives CDR1 SGHRS, CDR2 YFSETQ. The CDR3 runs to 13 residues. The ends were cut back, 0 bases at V and 1 base at J, with 5 bases in the middle. The CDR3 protein is CASSLARSYEQYF. The CDR3 bases are TGCGCCAGCAGCTTGGCCAGGTCCTACGAGCAGTACTTC.

This rearrangement joins TRBV4-3 to TRBJ1-1; D is perhaps TRBD1 (5 bases). The CDR3 has 14 residues. Germline CDR1 is LGHNA and CDR2 is YSLEER. Trimming pared 1 base from V and 4 bases from J, leaving 10 bases between. For the CDR3, the DNA is TGCGCCAGCAGCCAAGCCCCGGGGGGCACTGAAGCTTTCTTT. Residues: CASSQAPGGTEAFF.

This chain uses TRBV9 with TRBJ2-1, with 11 bases that match TRBD2. Germline loops: CDR1 SGDLS, CDR2 YYNGEE. The CDR3 covers 19 residues. Unmatched junction bases numbered 14, after V lost 3 bases and J lost 3 bases. In DNA, the CDR3 is TGTGCCAGCAGCGACCCTCGTGGTAGCGGGAGGGGTAACTACAATGAGCAGTTCTTC. Translated, it gives CASSDPRGSGRGNYNEQFF.

The J gene is TRBJ2-7, the V gene TRBV20-1; tentative D call: TRBD2 (5 bases). With 6 bases removed from V and 3 bases from J, the gap between germline ends came to 9 bases. This CDR3 has 11 amino acids. CDR1 and CDR2 from the germline V gene are DFQATT and SNEGSKA (reference sequence). The CDR3: CSAITSYEQYF. CDR3 nucleotide sequence: TGCAGTGCGATAACTAGCTACGAGCAGTACTTC.